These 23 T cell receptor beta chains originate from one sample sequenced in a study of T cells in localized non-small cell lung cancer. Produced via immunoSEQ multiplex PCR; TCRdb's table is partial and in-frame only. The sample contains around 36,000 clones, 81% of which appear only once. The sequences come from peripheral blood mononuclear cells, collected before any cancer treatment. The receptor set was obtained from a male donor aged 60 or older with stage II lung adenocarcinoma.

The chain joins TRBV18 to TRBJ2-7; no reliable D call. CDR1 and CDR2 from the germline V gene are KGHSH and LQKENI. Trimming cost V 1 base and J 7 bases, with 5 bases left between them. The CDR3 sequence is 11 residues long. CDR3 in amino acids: CASSPQGEQYF. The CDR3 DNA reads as TGTGCCAGCTCACCACAAGGGGAGCAGTACTTC.

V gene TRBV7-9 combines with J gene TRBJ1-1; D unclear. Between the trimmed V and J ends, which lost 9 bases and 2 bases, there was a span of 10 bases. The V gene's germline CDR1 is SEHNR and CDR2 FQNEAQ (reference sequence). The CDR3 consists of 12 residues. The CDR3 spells CASLRENTEAFF. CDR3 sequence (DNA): TGTGCCAGTTTACGTGAAAACACTGAAGCTTTCTTT.

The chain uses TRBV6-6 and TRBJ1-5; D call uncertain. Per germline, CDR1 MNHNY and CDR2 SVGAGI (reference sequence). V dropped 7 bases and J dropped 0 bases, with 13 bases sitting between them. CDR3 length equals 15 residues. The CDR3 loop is CASTHVAYSNQPQHF. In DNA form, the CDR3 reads TGTGCCAGCACCCACGTCGCTTATAGCAATCAGCCCCAGCATTTT.

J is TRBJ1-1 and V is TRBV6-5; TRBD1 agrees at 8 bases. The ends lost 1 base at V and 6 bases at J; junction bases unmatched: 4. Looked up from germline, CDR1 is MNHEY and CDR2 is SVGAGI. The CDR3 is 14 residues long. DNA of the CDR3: TGTGCCAGCAGTTACTTTGACAGGGGACCTGAAGCTTTCTTT. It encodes CASSYFDRGPEAFF.

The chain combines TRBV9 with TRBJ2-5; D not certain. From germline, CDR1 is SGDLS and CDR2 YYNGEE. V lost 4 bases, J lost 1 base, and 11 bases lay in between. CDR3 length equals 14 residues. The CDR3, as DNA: TGTGCCAGCAGCCCCCCGGACGGCCAAGAGACCCAGTACTTC. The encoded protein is CASSPPDGQETQYF.

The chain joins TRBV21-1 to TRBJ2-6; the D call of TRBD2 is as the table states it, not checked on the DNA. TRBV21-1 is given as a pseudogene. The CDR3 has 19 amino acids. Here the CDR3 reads CASSKEEGTPLYGANVLTF. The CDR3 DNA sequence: TGTGCCAGCAGCAAGGAGGAGGGGACCCCACTGTACGGGGCCAACGTCCTGACTTTC.

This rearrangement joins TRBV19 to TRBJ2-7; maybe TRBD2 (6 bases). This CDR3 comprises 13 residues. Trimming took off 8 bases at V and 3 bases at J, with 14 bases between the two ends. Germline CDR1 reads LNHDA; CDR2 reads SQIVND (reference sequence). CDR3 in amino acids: CASAGGAIYEQYF. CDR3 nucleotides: TGTGCCAGTGCAGGCGGGGCCATCTACGAGCAGTACTTC.

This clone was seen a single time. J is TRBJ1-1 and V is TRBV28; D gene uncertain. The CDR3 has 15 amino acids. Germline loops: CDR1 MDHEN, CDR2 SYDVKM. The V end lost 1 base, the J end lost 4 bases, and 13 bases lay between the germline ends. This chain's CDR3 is CASSLSLAMGTEAFF. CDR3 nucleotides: TGTGCCAGCAGTTTATCCCTCGCGATGGGCACTGAAGCTTTCTTT.

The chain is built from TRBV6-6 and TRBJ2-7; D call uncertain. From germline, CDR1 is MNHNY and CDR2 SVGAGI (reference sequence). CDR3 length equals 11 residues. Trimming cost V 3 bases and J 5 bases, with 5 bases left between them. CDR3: CASSYTHEQYF. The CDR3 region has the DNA TGTGCCAGCAGTTATACCCACGAGCAGTACTTC.

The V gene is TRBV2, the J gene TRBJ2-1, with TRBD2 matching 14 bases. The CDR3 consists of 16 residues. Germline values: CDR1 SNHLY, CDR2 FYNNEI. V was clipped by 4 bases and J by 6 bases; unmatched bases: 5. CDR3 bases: TGTGCCAGCAGTGCGGGGACTAGCGGGAGTGGCAATGAGCAGTTCTTC. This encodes CASSAGTSGSGNEQFF.

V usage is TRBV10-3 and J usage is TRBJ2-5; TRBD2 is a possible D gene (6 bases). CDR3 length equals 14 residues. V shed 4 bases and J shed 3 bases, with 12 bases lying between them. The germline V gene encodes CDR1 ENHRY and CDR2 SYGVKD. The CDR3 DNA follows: TGTGCCATCAGTGGGCCTCTAGCGAAAGAGACCCAGTACTTC. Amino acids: CAISGPLAKETQYF.

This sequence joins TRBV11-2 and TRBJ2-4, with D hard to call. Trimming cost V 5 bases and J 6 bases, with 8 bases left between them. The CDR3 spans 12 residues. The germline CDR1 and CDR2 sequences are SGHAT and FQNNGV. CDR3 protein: CASSPGVNIQYF. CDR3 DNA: TGTGCCAGCAGCCCCGGTGTAAACATTCAGTACTTC.

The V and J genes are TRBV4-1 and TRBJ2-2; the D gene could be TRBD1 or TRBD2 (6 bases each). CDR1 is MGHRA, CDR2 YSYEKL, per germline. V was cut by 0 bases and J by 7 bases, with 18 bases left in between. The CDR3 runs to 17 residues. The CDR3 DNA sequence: TGCGCCAGCAGCCAAGATAGGGACACAAGGGGAGGCGGGGAGCTGTTTTTT. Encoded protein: CASSQDRDTRGGGELFF.

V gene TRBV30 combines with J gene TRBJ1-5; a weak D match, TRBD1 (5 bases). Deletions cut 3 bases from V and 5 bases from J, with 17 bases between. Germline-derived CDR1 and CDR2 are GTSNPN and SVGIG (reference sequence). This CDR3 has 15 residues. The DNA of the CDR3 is TGTGCCTGGAGGGAAAGGGGTAACGTCGATCAGCCCCAGCATTTT. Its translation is CAWRERGNVDQPQHF. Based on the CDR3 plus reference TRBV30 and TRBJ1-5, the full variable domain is SQTIHQWPATLVQPVGSPLSLECTVEGTSNPNLYWYRQAAGRGLQLLFYSVGIGQISSEVPQNLSASRPQDRQFILSSKKLLLSDSGFYLCAWRERGNVDQPQHFGDGTRLSIL.

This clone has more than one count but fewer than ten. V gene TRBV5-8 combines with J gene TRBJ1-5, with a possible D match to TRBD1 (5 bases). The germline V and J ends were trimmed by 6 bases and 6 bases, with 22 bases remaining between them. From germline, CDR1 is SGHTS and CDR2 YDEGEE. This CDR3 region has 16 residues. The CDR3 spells CASIQRGAGVSQPQHF. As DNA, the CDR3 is TGTGCCAGCATACAAAGAGGGGCGGGGGTCAGTCAGCCCCAGCATTTT.

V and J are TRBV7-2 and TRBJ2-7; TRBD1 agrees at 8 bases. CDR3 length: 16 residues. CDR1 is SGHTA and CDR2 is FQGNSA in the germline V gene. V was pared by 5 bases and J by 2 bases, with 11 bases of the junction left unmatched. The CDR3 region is CASSQGASGAAYEQYF. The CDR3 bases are TGTGCCAGCAGCCAGGGGGCCTCAGGGGCCGCCTACGAGCAGTACTTC. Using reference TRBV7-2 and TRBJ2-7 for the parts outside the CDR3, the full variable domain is GAGVSQSPSNKVTEKGKDVELRCDPISGHTALYWYRQSLGQGLEFLIYFQGNSAPDKSGLPSDRFSAERTGGSVSTLTIQRTQQEDSAVYLCASSQGASGAAYEQYFGPGTRLTVT.

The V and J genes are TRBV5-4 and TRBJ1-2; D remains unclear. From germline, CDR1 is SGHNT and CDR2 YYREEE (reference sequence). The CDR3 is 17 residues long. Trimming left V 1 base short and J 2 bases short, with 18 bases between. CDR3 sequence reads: CASSLNLFTDLNYGYTF. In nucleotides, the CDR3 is TGTGCCAGCAGCTTGAACTTATTTACAGACTTAAACTATGGCTACACCTTC. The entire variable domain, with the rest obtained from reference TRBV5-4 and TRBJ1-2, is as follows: ETGVTQSPTHLIKTRGQQVTLRCSSQSGHNTVSWYQQALGQGPQFIFQYYREEENGRGNFPPRFSGLQFPNYSSELNVNALELDDSALYLCASSLNLFTDLNYGYTFGSGTRLTVV.

CDR3 bases: TGTGCCAGCAGTGTATACACTGAAGCTTTCTTT. This gives the protein CASSVYTEAFF. The chain couples TRBV2 to TRBJ1-1; D remains ambiguous. This CDR3 contains 11 residues. The germline gives CDR1 SNHLY, CDR2 FYNNEI. Trimming took off 4 bases at V and 3 bases at J, with 3 bases between the two ends.

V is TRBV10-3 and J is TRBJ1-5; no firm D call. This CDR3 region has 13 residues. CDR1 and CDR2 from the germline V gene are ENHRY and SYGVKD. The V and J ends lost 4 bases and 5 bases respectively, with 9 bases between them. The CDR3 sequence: CAISVSSDQPQHF. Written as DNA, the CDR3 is TGTGCCATCAGTGTAAGTTCGGATCAGCCCCAGCATTTT.

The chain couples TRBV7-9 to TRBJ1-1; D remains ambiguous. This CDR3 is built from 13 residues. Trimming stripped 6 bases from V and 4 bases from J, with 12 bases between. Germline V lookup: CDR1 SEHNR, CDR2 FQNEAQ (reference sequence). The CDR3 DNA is TGTGCCAGCAGAGAGGGTCTGTTCACTGAAGCTTTCTTT. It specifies CASREGLFTEAFF.

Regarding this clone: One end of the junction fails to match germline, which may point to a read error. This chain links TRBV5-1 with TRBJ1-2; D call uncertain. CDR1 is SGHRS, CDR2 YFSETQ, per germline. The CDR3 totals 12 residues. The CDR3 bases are TGTGCCAGCAGCTTGTCCCGGTCTGGCTACACCTTC. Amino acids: CASSLSRSGYTF.

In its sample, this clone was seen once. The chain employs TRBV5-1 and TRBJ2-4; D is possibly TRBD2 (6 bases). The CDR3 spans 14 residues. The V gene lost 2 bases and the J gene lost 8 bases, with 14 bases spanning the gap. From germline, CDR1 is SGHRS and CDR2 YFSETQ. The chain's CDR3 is CASSFRGLLDIQYF. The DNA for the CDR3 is TGCGCCAGCAGCTTTCGGGGGTTATTGGACATTCAGTACTTC.

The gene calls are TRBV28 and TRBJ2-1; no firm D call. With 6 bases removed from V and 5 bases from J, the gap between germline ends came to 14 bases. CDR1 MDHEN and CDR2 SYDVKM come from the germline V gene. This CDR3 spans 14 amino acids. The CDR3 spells CASRLQQSNNEQFF. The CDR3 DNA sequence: TGTGCCAGCAGGCTCCAACAATCGAACAATGAGCAGTTCTTC.